The present T cell receptor beta chain was sequenced within a study of blood T cell repertoires in COVID-19. Unmatched junction bases numbered 17, after V lost 4 bases and J lost 6 bases. The length of the CDR3 is 17 residues. Germline V gene data show CDR1 as KGHSH and CDR2 as LQKENI. Profiled with immunoSEQ multiplex PCR; TCRdb holds only in-frame clones, not every one. The sample has about 310,000 clones, around 87% seen once. The chain carries TRBV18 and TRBJ1-2; 7 bases map to TRBD1. The source material was peripheral blood. The sequence came from a woman between 40 and 50 years old with COVID-19, enrolled during active disease. CDR3 nucleotide sequence: TGTGCCAGCTCACTTACGACAGGGAGGTCGTTAGCCGATGGCTACACCTTC. It yields the protein CASSLTTGRSLADGYTF.